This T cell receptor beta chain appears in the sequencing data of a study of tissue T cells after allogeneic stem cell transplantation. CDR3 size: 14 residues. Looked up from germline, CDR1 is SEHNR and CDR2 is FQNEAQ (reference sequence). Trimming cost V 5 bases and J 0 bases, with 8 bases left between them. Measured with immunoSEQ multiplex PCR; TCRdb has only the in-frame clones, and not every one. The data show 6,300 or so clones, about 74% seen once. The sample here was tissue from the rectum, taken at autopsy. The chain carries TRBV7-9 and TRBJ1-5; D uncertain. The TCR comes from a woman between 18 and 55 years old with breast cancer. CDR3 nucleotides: TGTGCCAGCAGCCCGGAGTATAGCAATCAGCCCCAGCATTTT. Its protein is CASSPEYSNQPQHF.